What follows describes a single T cell receptor (beta chain). The CDR3 is 14 amino acids. Germline-derived CDR1 and CDR2 are LGHNA and YSLEER. Trimming took off 1 base at V and 7 bases at J, with 8 bases between the two ends. The entry originates in a study of CD8+ T cells in alopecia areata. Sequencing templates came from extracted RNA that was reverse transcribed into cDNA. This table comes from immunoSEQ multiplex PCR, and its TCRdb copy is limited to in-frame clones, with some not included. This table holds 250,000 to 300,000 clones, about 62% found once. The sample's treatment: oral pan-JAK inhibitor, 5-10 mg twice daily. Collection of lesional scalp punch biopsies and peripheral blood was performed in alopecia areata patients.

The clonotype originates from a human donor with alopecia areata. The material sequenced was CD4+ T cells sorted from blood, taken at week 24, from a patient treated with tofacitinib. The chain couples TRBV4-3 to TRBJ1-6, with D hard to call. CDR3: CASSQVPENSPLHF. The CDR3 DNA follows: TGCGCCAGCAGCCAAGTGCCCGAGAATTCACCCCTCCACTTT.